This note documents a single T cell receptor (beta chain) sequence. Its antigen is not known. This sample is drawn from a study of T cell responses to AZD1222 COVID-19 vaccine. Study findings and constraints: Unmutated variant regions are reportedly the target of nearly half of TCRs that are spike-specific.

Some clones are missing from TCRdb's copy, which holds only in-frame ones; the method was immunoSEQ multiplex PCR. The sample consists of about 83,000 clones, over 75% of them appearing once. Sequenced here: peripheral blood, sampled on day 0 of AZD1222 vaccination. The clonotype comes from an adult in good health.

CDR3 sequence: CASSLGGGSNSPLHF. For the CDR3, the DNA is TGTGCCAGCAGCTTAGGGGGGGGAAGTAATTCACCCCTCCACTTT. The rearrangement links TRBV7-3 to TRBJ1-6; D is perhaps TRBD1 (5 bases). The CDR3 is made up of 15 amino acids. CDR1 and CDR2 (germline): SGHTA, FQGTGA. Between the trimmed V and J ends, which lost 2 bases and 6 bases, there was a span of 11 bases.